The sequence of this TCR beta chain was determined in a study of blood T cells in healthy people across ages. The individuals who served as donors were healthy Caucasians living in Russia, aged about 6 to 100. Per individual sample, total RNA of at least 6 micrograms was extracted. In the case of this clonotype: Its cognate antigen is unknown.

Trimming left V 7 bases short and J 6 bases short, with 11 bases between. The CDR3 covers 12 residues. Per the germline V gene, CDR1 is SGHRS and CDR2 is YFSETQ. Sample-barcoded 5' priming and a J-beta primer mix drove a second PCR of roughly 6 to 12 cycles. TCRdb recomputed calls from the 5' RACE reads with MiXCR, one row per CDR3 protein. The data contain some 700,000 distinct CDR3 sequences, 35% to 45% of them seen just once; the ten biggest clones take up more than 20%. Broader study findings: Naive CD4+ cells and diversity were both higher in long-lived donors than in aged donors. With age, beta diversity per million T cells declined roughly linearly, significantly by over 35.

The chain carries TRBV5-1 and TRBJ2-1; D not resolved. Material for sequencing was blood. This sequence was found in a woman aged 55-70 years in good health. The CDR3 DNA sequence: TGCGCCAGCCACAAAACTCGCAATGAGCAGTTCTTC. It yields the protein CASHKTRNEQFF.